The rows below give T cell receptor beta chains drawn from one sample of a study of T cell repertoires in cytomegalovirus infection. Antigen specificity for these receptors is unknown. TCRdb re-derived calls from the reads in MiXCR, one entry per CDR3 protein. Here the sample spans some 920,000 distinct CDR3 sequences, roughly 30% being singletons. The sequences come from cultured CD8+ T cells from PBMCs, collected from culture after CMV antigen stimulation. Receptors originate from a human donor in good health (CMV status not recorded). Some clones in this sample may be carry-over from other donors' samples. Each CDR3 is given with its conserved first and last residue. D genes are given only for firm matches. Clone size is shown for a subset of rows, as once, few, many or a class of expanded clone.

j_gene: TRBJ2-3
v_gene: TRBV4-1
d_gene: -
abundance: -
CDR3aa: CASSLLTGEATDTQYF
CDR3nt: TGCGCCAGCAGCCTTTTAACAGGGGAGGCTACAGATACGCAGTATTTT

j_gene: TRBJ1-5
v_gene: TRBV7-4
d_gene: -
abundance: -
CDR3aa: CASSNGNQPQHF
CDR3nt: TGTGCCAGCAGCAATGGCAATCAGCCCCAGCATTTT

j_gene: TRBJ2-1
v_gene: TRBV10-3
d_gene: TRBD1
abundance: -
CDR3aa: CAISEGTDTGDEQFF
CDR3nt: TGTGCCATCAGTGAGGGGACAGATACAGGCGATGAGCAGTTCTTC

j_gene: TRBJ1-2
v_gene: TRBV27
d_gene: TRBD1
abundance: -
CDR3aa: CASSGGQGFYGYTF
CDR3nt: TGTGCCAGCAGTGGGGGACAGGGATTCTATGGCTACACCTTC

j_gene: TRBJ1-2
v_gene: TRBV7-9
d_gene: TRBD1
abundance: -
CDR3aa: CASSLDPGGRHGYTF
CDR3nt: TGTGCCAGCAGCTTAGACCCAGGGGGCAGACATGGCTACACCTTC

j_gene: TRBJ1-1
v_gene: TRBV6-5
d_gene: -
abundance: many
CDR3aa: CASSYSIESPLEAFF
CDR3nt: TGTGCCAGCAGTTACTCGATCGAATCCCCCCTTGAAGCTTTCTTT

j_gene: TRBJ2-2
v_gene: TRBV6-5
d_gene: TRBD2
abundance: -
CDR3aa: CASSYGEGAGELFF
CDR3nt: TGTGCCAGCAGTTACGGGGAGGGCGCCGGGGAGCTGTTTTTT

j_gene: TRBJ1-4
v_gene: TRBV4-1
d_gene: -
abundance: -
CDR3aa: CASSQDRASNEKLFF
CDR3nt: TGCGCCAGCAGCCAAGACAGGGCCTCTAATGAAAAACTGTTTTTT

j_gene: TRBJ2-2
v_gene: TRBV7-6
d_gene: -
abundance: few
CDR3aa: CASSWGGQTGELFF
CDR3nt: TGTGCCAGCAGCTGGGGGGGGCAAACCGGGGAGCTGTTTTTT

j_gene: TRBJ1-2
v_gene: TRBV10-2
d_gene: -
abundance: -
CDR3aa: CASSESTLGYTF
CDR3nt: TGCGCCAGCAGTGAGTCGACGCTGGGCTACACCTTC

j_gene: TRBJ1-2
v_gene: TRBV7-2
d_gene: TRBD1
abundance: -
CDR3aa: CASSLYGQGAGYGYTF
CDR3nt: TGTGCCAGCAGCTTATACGGGCAGGGGGCGGGCTATGGCTACACCTTC

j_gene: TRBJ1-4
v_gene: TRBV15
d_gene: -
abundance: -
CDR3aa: CATSRDRGTNEKLFF
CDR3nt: TGTGCCACCAGCAGAGATCGTGGGACAAATGAAAAACTGTTTTTT

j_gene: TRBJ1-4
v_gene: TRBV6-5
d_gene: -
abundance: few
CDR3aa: CASRQGGPINEKLFF
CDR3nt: TGTGCCAGCAGACAGGGTGGGCCTATTAATGAAAAACTGTTTTTT

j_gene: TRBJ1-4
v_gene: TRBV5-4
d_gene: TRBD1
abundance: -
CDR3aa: CASSLEQGASNEKLFF
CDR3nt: TGTGCCAGCAGCTTGGAGCAGGGGGCGTCTAATGAAAAACTGTTTTTT

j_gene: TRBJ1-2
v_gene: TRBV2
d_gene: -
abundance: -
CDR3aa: CASSASWAMDGYTF
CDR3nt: TGTGCCAGCAGTGCTTCGTGGGCAATGGATGGCTACACCTTC

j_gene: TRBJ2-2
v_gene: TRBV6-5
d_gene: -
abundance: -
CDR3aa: CASSETHTGELFF
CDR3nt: TGTGCCAGCAGTGAAACACACACCGGGGAGCTGTTTTTT

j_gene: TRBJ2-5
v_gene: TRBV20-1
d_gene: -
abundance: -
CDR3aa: CSARGAGLQETQYF
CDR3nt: TGCAGTGCTAGGGGGGCTGGGCTTCAAGAGACCCAGTACTTC

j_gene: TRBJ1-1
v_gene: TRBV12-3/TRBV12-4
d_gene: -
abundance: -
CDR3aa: CASSSTWTVNTEAFF
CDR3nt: TGTGCCAGCAGTTCCACCTGGACGGTGAACACTGAAGCTTTCTTT

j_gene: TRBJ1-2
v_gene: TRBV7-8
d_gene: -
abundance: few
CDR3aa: CASSLRGTEIEGYTF
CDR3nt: TGTGCCAGCAGCTTACGAGGGACCGAGATCGAAGGCTACACCTTC

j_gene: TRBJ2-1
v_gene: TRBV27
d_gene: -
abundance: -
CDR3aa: CASSFEQLNEQFF
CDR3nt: TGTGCCAGCAGTTTTGAACAGCTCAATGAGCAGTTCTTC

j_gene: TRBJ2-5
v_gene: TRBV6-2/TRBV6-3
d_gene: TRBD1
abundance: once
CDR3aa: CVSWTGASGETQYF
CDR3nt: TGTGTCAGTTGGACAGGGGCTTCGGGAGAGACCCAGTACTTC

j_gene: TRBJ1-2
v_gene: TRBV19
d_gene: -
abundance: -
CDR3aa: CASSMEEGVDYGYTF
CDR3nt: TGTGCCAGTAGTATGGAAGAAGGGGTCGACTATGGCTACACCTTC

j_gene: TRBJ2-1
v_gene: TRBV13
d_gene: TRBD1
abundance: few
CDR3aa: CASSSTGPTYNEQFF
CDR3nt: TGTGCCAGCAGCTCGACAGGGCCGACCTACAATGAGCAGTTCTTC

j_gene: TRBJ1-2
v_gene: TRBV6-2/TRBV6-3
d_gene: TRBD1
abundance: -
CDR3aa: CASSHRDREWGYTF
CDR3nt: TGTGCCAGCAGTCACCGGGACAGGGAGTGGGGCTACACCTTC

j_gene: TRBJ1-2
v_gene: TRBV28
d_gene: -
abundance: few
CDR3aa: CASSFGRGLEANYGYTF
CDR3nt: TGTGCCAGCAGTTTCGGCAGGGGACTCGAAGCTAACTATGGCTACACCTTC

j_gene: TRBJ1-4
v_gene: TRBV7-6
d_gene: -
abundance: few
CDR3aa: CASSSSEGSEKLFF
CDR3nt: TGTGCCAGCAGCTCCTCAGAAGGGAGTGAAAAACTGTTTTTT

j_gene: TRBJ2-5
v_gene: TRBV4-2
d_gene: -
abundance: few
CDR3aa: CASSQAGTHQETQYF
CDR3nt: TGTGCCAGCAGCCAAGCCGGGACACACCAAGAGACCCAGTACTTC

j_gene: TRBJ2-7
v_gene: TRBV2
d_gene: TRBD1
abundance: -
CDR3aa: CASRKGTGAYEQYF
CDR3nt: TGTGCCAGCAGGAAGGGGACAGGGGCCTACGAGCAGTACTTC

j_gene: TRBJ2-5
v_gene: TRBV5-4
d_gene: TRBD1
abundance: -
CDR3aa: CASSNRQGIQETQYF
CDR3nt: TGTGCCAGCAGCAACCGACAGGGGATCCAAGAGACCCAGTACTTC

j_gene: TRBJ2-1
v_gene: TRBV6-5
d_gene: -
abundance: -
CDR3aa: CASSYSMGDEQFF
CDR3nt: TGTGCCAGCAGTTACTCGATGGGCGATGAGCAGTTCTTC

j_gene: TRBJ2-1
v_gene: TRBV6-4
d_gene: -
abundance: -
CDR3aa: CASSDLSSPYNEQFF
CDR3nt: TGTGCCAGCAGTGACCTTAGTTCCCCTTACAATGAGCAGTTCTTC

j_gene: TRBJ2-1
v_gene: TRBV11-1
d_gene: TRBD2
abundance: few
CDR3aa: CASTWGGLSSNEQFF
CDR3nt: TGTGCCAGCACCTGGGGGGGACTCAGCTCCAATGAGCAGTTCTTC

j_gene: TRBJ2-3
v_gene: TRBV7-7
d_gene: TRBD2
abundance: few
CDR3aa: CASSAGTSGGNTQYF
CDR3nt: TGTGCTAGCAGCGCCGGGACTAGCGGGGGAAATACGCAGTATTTT

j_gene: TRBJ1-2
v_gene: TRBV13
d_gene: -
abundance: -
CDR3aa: CASSLDVGRVNYGYTF
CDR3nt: TGTGCCAGCAGCCTAGATGTTGGCAGGGTAAACTATGGCTACACCTTC

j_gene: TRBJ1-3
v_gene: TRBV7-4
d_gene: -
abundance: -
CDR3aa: CASSLGHQRAGNTIYF
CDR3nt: TGTGCCAGCAGCTTAGGCCACCAGAGGGCTGGAAACACCATATATTTT

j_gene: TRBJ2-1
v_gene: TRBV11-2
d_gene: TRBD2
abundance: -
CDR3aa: CASSLRRGVPYNEQFF
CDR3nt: TGTGCCAGCAGCTTAAGGCGGGGGGTTCCTTACAATGAGCAGTTCTTC

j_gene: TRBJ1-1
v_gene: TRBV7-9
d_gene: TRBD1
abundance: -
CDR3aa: CASSLAERQGAMNTEAFF
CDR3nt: TGTGCCAGCAGCTTAGCGGAGAGACAGGGGGCAATGAACACTGAAGCTTTCTTT

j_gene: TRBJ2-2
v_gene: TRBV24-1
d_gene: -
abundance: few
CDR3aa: CATRGQSTGELFF
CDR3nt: TGTGCCACCAGGGGACAATCCACCGGGGAGCTGTTTTTT

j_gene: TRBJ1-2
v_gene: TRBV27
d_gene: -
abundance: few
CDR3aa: CASSPATSREGYTF
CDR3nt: TGTGCCAGCAGTCCCGCGACGAGCCGAGAAGGCTACACCTTC

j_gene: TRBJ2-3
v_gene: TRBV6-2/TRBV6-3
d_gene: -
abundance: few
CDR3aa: CASYRPQTDTQYF
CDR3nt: TGTGCCAGTTACAGGCCGCAGACAGATACGCAGTATTTT

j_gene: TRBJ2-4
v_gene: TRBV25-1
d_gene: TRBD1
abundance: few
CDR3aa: CASSEYTSDRGNIQYF
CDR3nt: TGTGCCAGCAGTGAATATACCTCTGACAGGGGAAACATTCAGTACTTC

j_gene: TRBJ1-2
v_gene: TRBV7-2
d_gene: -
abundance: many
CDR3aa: CASSLPEDYGYTF
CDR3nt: TGTGCCAGCAGCCTGCCCGAGGACTATGGCTACACCTTC

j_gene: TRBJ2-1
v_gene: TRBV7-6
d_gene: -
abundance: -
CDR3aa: CASSQNRENEQFF
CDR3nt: TGTGCCAGCAGCCAGAATAGGGAGAATGAGCAGTTCTTC

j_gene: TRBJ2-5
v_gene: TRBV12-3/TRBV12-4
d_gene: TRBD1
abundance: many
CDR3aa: CASSIYRGQDQTQYF
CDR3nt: TGTGCCAGCAGTATATACAGGGGCCAAGATCAGACCCAGTACTTC

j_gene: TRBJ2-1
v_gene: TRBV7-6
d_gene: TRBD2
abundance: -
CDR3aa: CASNLSSSGGASEQFF
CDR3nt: TGTGCTAGCAACTTAAGCTCTAGCGGGGGGGCGTCTGAGCAGTTCTTC

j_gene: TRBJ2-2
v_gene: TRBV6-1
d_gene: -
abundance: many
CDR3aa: CASTGPGELFF
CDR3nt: TGTGCCAGCACGGGGCCAGGGGAGCTGTTTTTT

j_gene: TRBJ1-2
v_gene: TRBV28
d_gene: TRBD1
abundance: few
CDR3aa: CASSLPYGDRVHGYTF
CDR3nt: TGTGCCAGCAGCCTTCCCTACGGGGACAGGGTACATGGCTACACCTTC

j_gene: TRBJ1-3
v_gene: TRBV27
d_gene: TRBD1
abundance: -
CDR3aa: CASSLTGGVGNTIYF
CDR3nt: TGTGCCAGCAGCTTAACAGGGGGCGTTGGAAACACCATATATTTT

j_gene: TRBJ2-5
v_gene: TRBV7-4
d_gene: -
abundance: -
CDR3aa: CASSLVSWGDFQTQYF
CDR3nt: TGTGCCAGCAGCTTAGTCTCCTGGGGCGATTTCCAGACCCAGTACTTC

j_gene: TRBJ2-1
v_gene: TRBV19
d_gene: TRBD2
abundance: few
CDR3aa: CASSMFPGTNPYNEQFF
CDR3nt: TGTGCCAGTAGTATGTTCCCCGGGACTAACCCTTACAATGAGCAGTTCTTC

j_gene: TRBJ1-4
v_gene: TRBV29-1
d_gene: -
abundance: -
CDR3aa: CSALAGVGEKLFF
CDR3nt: TGCAGCGCCCTAGCCGGGGTGGGTGAAAAACTGTTTTTT

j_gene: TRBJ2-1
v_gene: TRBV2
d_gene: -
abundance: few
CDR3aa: CASSDSRDHYNEQFF
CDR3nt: TGTGCCAGCAGTGATTCTAGGGACCACTACAATGAGCAGTTCTTC

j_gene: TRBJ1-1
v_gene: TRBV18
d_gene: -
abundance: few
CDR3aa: CASSRGQTYTEAFF
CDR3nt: TGTGCCAGCTCACGTGGACAGACCTACACTGAAGCTTTCTTT

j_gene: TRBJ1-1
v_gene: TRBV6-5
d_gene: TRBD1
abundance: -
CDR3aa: CASSSASGDRSYTEAFF
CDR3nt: TGTGCCAGCAGTTCCGCCTCCGGGGACAGGAGCTACACTGAAGCTTTCTTT

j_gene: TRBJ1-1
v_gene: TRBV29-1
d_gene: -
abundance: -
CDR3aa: CSTPRRGKMNTEAFF
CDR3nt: TGCAGCACTCCTCGGAGGGGAAAAATGAACACTGAAGCTTTCTTT

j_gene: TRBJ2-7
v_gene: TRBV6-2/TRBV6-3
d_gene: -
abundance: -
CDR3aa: CASSLHNGRDEQYF
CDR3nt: TGTGCCAGCAGTTTGCACAACGGAAGGGACGAGCAGTACTTC

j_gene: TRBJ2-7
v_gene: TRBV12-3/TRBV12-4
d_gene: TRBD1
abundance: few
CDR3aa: CASSDRAGRYYEQYF
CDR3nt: TGTGCCAGCAGTGACAGGGCAGGCCGATACTACGAGCAGTACTTC

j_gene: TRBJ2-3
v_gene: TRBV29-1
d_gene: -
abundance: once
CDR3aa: CSVVQISTDTQYF
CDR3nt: TGCAGCGTTGTCCAGATTAGCACAGATACGCAGTATTTT

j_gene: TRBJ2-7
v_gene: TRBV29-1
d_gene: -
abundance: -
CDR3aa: CSVPSGGYEQYF
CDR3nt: TGCAGCGTTCCCTCCGGAGGCTACGAGCAGTACTTC